This TCR beta chain emerged from a study of neoadjuvant nivolumab and ipilimumab in lung cancer (dated by TCRdb to 2019 to 2021). Study-wide context: Nivolumab was administered intravenously at 3 mg/kg on days 1, 15 and 29, and in the combination arm ipilimumab 1 mg/kg was added on day 1 only. The primary endpoint of the trial was the rate of major pathologic response (MPR) in the intention-to-treat population of each study arm. A total of some 45 patients with operable NSCLC were treated in the trial, with approximately 23 randomized to nivolumab monotherapy and about 21 randomized to nivolumab plus ipilimumab. The study compared TCR repertoires in pretherapy (baseline) peripheral blood with TCR repertoires in tumors resected at surgery following neoadjuvant immune checkpoint blockade. Seven patients had matched pretherapy and resected tumor pairs analyzed, with four treated with nivolumab and three with nivolumab plus ipilimumab. The paper as a whole reports these results and caveats: From pretherapy to surgery, increases in tumor T-cell richness and clonality were observed in three of three dual-therapy tumors but in only two of four nivolumab-treated tumors. There was no significant correlation between TCR clonality and pathologic tumor regression, and just a single major-pathologic-response sample was available for the clonality-regression analysis. Compared with tumor-adjacent uninvolved lung, resected tumors had greater TCR richness and clonality, and increases showed up in more of the dual-therapy-treated tumors. TCR sequencing was performed in a small number of samples. Richness in tumors resected after neoadjuvant therapy showed a positive correlation with pretherapy blood TCR richness (Spearman R ≈ 0.78).

As regards this clone: No cognate antigen has been identified for it. Nothing much larger sits one base from this clone, and base qualities are not available.

The sample's time point, from its label and the paper: at surgical resection after neoadjuvant nivolumab +/- ipilimumab. Samples came from the phase 2 randomized NEOSTAR trial, which tested neoadjuvant nivolumab or nivolumab plus ipilimumab followed by surgery in operable NSCLC. The library was built by means of the immunoSEQ multiplex PCR assay. The published analysis was carried out like this. Repertoires were summarized by richness and clonality, and significantly expanded and contracted clones were identified between pre- and post-therapy samples. TCRdb's version of the immuneACCESS table is confined to in-frame rearrangements and falls short of the full clone set. An unresolved V gene accounts for under half of the shortfall where checked; the remainder is of unknown origin. That table supplies the V and J calls and clone size; D and trimming were determined from the DNA. Within this sample are over 10,000 clones, with more than 90% of them counted one time only. Of the sample, about 2.7% is held by the ten largest clones.

The material was peripheral blood, obtained after neoadjuvant nivolumab, alone or with ipilimumab, at or shortly before surgery. The source of this sequence is an adult with non-small cell lung cancer.

The bases are TGTGCCAGCAGCCCAGGGGGAGTGGGAACAGATACGCAGTATTTT. This translates into CASSPGGVGTDTQYF. The receptor chain draws on TRBV7-2 and TRBJ2-3; TRBD1 fits 7 bases in the junction. The cysteine opens and the phenylalanine closes a CDR3 of 15 amino acids. Of all the DNA, just the CDR3 is kept, 45 bases in frame from base 1. Ends trimmed: V by 5 bases, J by 3 bases; bases unmatched to a gene: 8. Looking up the germline V gene yields CDR1 SGHTA and CDR2 FQGNSA. With the portions outside the CDR3 filled from the reference TRBV7-2 and TRBJ2-3 genes, the complete variable region becomes GAGVSQSPSNKVTEKGKDVELRCDPISGHTALYWYRQSLGQGLEFLIYFQGNSAPDKSGLPSDRFSAERTGGSVSTLTIQRTQQEDSAVYLCASSPGGVGTDTQYFGPGTRLTVL.